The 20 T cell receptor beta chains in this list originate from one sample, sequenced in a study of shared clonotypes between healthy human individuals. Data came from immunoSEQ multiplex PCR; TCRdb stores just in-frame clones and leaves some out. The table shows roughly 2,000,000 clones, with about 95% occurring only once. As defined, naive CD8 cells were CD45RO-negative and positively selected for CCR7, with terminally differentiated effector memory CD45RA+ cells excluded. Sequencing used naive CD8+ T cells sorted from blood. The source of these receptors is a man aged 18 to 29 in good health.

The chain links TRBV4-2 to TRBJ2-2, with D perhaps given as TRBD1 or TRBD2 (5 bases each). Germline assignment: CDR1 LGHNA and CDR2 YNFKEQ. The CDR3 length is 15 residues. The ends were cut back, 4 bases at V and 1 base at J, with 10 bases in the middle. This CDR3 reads CASSLGTENTGELFF. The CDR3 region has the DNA TGTGCCAGCAGCCTAGGGACGGAGAACACCGGGGAGCTGTTTTTT.

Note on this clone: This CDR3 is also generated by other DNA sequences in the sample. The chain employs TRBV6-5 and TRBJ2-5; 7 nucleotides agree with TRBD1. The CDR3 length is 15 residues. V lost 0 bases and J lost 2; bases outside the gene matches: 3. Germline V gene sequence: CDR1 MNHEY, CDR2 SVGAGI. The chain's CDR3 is CASSYSPGGQETQYF. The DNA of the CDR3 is TGTGCCAGCAGTTACTCCCCAGGGGGACAAGAGACCCAGTACTTC.

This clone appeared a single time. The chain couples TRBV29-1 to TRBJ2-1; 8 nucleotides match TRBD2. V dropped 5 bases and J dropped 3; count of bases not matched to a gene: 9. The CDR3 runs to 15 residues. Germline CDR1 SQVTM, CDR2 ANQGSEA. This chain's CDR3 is CSVSERELYYNEQFF. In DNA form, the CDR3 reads TGCAGCGTTTCCGAGCGGGAGCTGTACTACAATGAGCAGTTCTTC.

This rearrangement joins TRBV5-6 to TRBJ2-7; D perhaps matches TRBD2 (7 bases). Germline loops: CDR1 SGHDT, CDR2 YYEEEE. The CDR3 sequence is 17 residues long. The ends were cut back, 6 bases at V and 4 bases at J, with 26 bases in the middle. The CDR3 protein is CASTPRTGEGVWYEQYF. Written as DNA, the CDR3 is TGTGCCAGCACCCCAAGAACCGGGGAGGGGGTCTGGTACGAGCAGTACTTC.

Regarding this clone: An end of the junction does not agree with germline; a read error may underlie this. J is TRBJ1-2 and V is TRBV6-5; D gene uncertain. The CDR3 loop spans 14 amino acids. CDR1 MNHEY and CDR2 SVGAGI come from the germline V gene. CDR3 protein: CAGSYFDTNYGYTF. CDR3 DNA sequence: TGTGCCGGCAGTTACTTCGACACAAACTATGGCTACACCTTC.

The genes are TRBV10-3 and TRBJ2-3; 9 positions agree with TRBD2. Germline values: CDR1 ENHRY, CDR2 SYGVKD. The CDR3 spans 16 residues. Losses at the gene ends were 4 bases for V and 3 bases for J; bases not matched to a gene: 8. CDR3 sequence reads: CAISVQGLAGTDTQYF. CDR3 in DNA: TGTGCCATCAGTGTCCAGGGACTAGCTGGTACAGATACGCAGTATTTT.

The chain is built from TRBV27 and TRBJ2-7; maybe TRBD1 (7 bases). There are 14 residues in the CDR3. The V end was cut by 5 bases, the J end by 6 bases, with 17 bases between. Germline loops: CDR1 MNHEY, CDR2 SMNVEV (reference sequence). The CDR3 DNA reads TGTGCCAGCAGTACAGGGGACTCCTTCGGCGAGCAGTACTTC. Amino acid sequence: CASSTGDSFGEQYF.

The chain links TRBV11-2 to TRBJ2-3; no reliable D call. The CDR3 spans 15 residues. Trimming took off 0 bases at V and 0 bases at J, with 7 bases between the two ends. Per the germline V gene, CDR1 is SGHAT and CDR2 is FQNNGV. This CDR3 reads CASSLDLGSTDTQYF. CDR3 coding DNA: TGTGCCAGCAGCTTAGATTTGGGGAGCACAGATACGCAGTATTTT.

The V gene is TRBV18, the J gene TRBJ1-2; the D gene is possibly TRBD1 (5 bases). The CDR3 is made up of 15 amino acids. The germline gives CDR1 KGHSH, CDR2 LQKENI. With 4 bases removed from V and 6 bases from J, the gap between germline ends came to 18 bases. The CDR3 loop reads CASSHPGIWPDGYTF. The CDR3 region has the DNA TGTGCCAGCTCACACCCAGGGATTTGGCCGGATGGCTACACCTTC.

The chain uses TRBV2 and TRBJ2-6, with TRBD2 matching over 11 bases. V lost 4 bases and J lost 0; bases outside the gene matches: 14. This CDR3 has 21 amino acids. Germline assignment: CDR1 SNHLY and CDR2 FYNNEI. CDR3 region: CASSGTTSGGTGSSGANVLTF. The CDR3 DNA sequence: TGTGCCAGCAGTGGGACCACTAGCGGGGGTACGGGGAGCTCTGGGGCCAACGTCCTGACTTTC.

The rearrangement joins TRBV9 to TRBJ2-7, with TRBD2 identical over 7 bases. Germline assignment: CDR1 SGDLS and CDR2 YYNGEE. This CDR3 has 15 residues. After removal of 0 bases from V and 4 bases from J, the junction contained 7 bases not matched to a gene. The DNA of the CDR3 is TGTGCCAGCAGCGTAGAGGTCGGGAGGCAATACGAGCAGTACTTC. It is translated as CASSVEVGRQYEQYF.

In nucleotides, the CDR3 is TGCAGCGTTGGAGGCACTGTATTGTACGAGCAGTACTTC. As protein: CSVGGTVLYEQYF. V is TRBV29-1 and J is TRBJ2-7; D call uncertain. In germline, CDR1 is SQVTM, CDR2 ANQGSEA. V lost 4 bases to trimming and J lost 4 bases, with 14 bases between them. This CDR3 region has 13 residues.

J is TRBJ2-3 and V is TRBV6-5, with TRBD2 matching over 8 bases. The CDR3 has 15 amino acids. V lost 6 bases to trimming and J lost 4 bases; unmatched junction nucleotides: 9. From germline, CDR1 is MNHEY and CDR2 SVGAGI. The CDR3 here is CASSLGAGVADTQYF. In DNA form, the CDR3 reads TGTGCCAGCAGCCTTGGAGCGGGAGTTGCAGATACGCAGTATTTT.

The CDR3: CASSYSAGSEQFF. Written as DNA, the CDR3 is TGTGCCAGCAGTTACTCAGCGGGCTCGGAGCAGTTCTTC. The chain is built from TRBV6-5 and TRBJ2-1; TRBD2 might be the D (6 bases). The CDR3 contains 13 residues. Trimming shortened V by 0 bases and J by 10 bases, and 10 bases separated the two germline ends. Per germline, CDR1 MNHEY and CDR2 SVGAGI.

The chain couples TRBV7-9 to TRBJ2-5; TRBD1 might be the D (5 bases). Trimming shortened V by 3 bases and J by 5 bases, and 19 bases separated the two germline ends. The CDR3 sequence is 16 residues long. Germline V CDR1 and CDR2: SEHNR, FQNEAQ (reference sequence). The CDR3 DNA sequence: TGTGCCAGCAGCTTGGGTTTTGGGGCTCGGACGGAGACCCAGTACTTC. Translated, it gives CASSLGFGARTETQYF.

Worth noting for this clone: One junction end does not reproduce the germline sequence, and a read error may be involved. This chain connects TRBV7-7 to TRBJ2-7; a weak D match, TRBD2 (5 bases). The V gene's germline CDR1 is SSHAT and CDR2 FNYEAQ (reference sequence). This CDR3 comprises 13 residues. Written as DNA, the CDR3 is TGTGCTAGCAGCTTGGAGGAGAACTACGAGCAGTACTTC. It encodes CASSLEENYEQYF.

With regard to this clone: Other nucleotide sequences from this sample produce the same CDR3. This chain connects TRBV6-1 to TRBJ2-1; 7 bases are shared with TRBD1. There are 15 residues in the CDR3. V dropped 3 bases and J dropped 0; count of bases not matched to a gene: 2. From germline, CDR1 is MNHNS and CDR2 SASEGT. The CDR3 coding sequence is TGTGCCAGCAGTGATAGGGACAGCTCCTACAATGAGCAGTTCTTC. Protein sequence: CASSDRDSSYNEQFF.

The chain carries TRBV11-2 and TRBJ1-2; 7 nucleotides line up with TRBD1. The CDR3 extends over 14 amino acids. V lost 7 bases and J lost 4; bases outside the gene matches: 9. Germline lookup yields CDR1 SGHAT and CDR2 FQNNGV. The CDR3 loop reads CASTPGQPLYGYTF. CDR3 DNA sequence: TGTGCCAGCACCCCGGGACAGCCCCTCTATGGCTACACCTTC.

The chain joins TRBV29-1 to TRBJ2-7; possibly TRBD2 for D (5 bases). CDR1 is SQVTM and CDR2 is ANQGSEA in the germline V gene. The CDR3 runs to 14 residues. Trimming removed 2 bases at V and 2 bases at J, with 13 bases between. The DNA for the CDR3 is TGCAGCGTTGAATCCCCTAGCAGCACCTACGAGCAGTACTTC. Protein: CSVESPSSTYEQYF.

For the CDR3, the DNA is TGCGCCAGCAGCCGCGCCGGGGACAGGATGAAGTACGAGCAGTACTTC. Amino acids: CASSRAGDRMKYEQYF. The V call is TRBV5-1, the J call TRBJ2-7; 8 nucleotides line up with TRBD1. After removal of 4 bases from V and 4 bases from J, the junction contained 13 bases not matched to a gene. CDR3 size: 16 residues. Germline V gene data show CDR1 as SGHRS and CDR2 as YFSETQ.